Shown below are 30 T cell receptor beta chains from a single sample sequenced in a study of T cell repertoires in cytomegalovirus infection. These receptors have no identified antigens. TCRdb independently ran MiXCR on the reads; one entry per CDR3 protein. The sample shows some 6,100 distinct CDR3 sequences, around 59% of them seen only once. Sequencing used PBMCs, sequenced either directly or after in vitro stimulation (not recorded which). The receptors were gathered from a human donor in good health (CMV status not recorded). Some clones in this sample may be carry-over from other donors' samples.

This chain uses TRBV6-5 with TRBJ1-1; D gene unclear. Germline V lookup: CDR1 MNHEY, CDR2 SVGAGI. This CDR3 region has 14 residues. V lost 11 bases to trimming and J lost 1 base, with 17 bases between them. The chain's CDR3 is CALSSGQKNTEAFF. CDR3 bases: TGTGCCCTCAGTTCCGGCCAGAAGAACACTGAAGCTTTCTTT.

This clonotype was seen a handful of times. V gene TRBV7-2 combines with J gene TRBJ1-2, with no clear D. Trimming stripped 1 base from V and 5 bases from J, with 11 bases between. Germline V gives CDR1 SGHTA, CDR2 FQGNSA. The CDR3 is made up of 14 amino acids. CDR3 nucleotides: TGTGCCAGCAGCTTAGTAGTCTCCGGTTATGGCTACACCTTC. Protein sequence: CASSLVVSGYGYTF. The full variable domain, in which reference TRBV7-2 and TRBJ1-2 provide the parts outside the CDR3, is GAGVSQSPSNKVTEKGKDVELRCDPISGHTALYWYRQSLGQGLEFLIYFQGNSAPDKSGLPSDRFSAERTGGSVSTLTIQRTQQEDSAVYLCASSLVVSGYGYTFGSGTRLTVV.

This rearrangement joins TRBV20-1 to TRBJ2-7; no definite D call. Germline V lookup: CDR1 DFQATT, CDR2 SNEGSKA (reference sequence). The CDR3 spans 14 residues. Between the trimmed V and J ends, which lost 0 bases and 3 bases, there was a span of 12 bases. The CDR3 here is CSARDLGSYYEQYF. As DNA, the CDR3 is TGCAGTGCTAGAGACTTAGGGTCGTACTACGAGCAGTACTTC.

About this clonotype: Without the conserved terminal phenylalanine or tryptophan, this CDR3 likely stems from a read error. This chain connects TRBV5-4 to TRBJ1-1, with TRBD1 matching over 10 bases. This CDR3 region has 14 residues. Germline CDR1 reads SGHNT; CDR2 reads YYREEE (reference sequence). Written as DNA, the CDR3 is TGTGTCAGCAGCACGGGACAGGGGAATTTTGAAGCTTTCTTG. The encoded protein is CVSSTGQGNFEAFL.

Details on this clonotype: One junction end disagrees with the germline gene, perhaps due to a read error. The chain joins TRBV28 to TRBJ2-7; D not certain. CDR3 length equals 14 residues. The germline V gene encodes CDR1 MDHEN and CDR2 SYDVKM. CDR3 coding DNA: TGTGCAAGCACTCCCACACAACTCGAATACGAGCAGGACTTC. It is translated as CASTPTQLEYEQDF.

The rearrangement joins TRBV6-8 to TRBJ2-1; no firm D call. CDR1 and CDR2 (germline): MNHGY, SAAAGT. The V end was cut by 5 bases, the J end by 0 bases, with 5 bases between. The CDR3 covers 13 residues. CDR3 protein: CASSQSSYNEQFF. CDR3 nucleotide sequence: TGTGCCAGCAGTCAGAGCTCCTACAATGAGCAGTTCTTC.

The count of this clonotype is one. The conserved phenylalanine or tryptophan is not found at the CDR3 terminus, so this likely reflects a read error. This rearrangement joins TRBV7-2 to TRBJ2-5, with D maybe TRBD2 (5 bases). The CDR3 length is 19 residues. V was trimmed by 2 bases and J by 5 bases, leaving 27 bases between them. Germline-derived CDR1 and CDR2 are SGHTA and FQGNSA. In DNA, the CDR3 is TGTGCCAGCAGCTTAAGAGGAGCTAGCTGGATACCCGAAGGGGAGACCCAGTACATA. It specifies CASSLRGASWIPEGETQYI.

This clonotype was detected ten times or more. This chain links TRBV19 with TRBJ2-2, with TRBD1 matching over 9 bases. The J segment lost 4 bases and the V segment lost 6 bases, leaving 6 bases of the junction unmatched. CDR3 length: 15 amino acids. CDR1 is LNHDA and CDR2 is SQIVND in the germline V gene (reference sequence). CDR3: CASRGTGIGTGELFF. The CDR3, as DNA: TGTGCCAGTAGGGGGACAGGGATAGGCACCGGGGAGCTGTTTTTT.

The CDR3 DNA reads as TGTGCCAGCAGCCCCGTGAGGGCAGGGAGGGGGTCGGGCTATGGCTACACCTTC. As protein: CASSPVRAGRGSGYGYTF. The gene calls are TRBV7-8 and TRBJ1-2; the D gene is possibly TRBD1 (6 bases). Germline V gives CDR1 SGHVS, CDR2 FQNEAQ. Trimming removed 5 bases from V and 4 bases from J, with 26 bases in between. The CDR3 runs to 18 residues.

Points on this clonotype: A read error is likely, as this CDR3 ends without the conserved phenylalanine or tryptophan. The chain employs TRBV12-3 or TRBV12-4 and TRBJ2-6; D remains unclear. V dropped 6 bases and J dropped 5 bases, with 11 bases sitting between them. This CDR3 contains 14 residues. CDR3 residues: CASSPPARANVLTC. In nucleotides, the CDR3 is TGTGCCAGCAGCCCTCCGGCGCGGGCCAACGTCCTGACTTGC.

This clonotype was detected only a few times. V usage is TRBV4-1 and J usage is TRBJ2-1; 7 bases agree with TRBD2. The CDR3 is 16 residues long. Losses at the gene ends were 4 bases for V and 4 bases for J; bases not matched to a gene: 10. Germline V gene data show CDR1 as MGHRA and CDR2 as YSYEKL. The CDR3 is CASSLRVREHYNEQFF. CDR3 DNA sequence: TGCGCCAGCAGCCTAAGGGTGCGGGAGCATTACAATGAGCAGTTCTTC.

With respect to this clonotype: The junction does not match germline at one end; this may be a read error. This chain links TRBV7-8 with TRBJ2-7, with D tentatively TRBD1 (6 bases). The CDR3 consists of 14 residues. Germline V CDR1 and CDR2: SGHVS, FQNEAQ. DNA for the CDR3: TGTGCCTGCAGCTGGGACACCCCTTGTTACGAGCAGTACTTC. Protein: CACSWDTPCYEQYF.

By share of the sample, this clonotype is large. As DNA, the CDR3 is TGTGCCAGTAGTATAGCGGGAGTAGCCTACGAGCAGTACTTC. This gives the protein CASSIAGVAYEQYF. The chain couples TRBV19 to TRBJ2-7; D is perhaps TRBD2 (6 bases). CDR1 is LNHDA, CDR2 SQIVND, per germline (reference sequence). The V and J ends lost 1 base and 2 bases respectively, with 9 bases between them. This CDR3 region has 14 residues.

The chain joins TRBV5-8 to TRBJ2-7; possibly TRBD2 for D (6 bases). Germline V gives CDR1 SGHTS, CDR2 YDEGEE. The CDR3 is 15 amino acids. CDR3: CASSGPSSVNYEHYV. For the CDR3, the DNA is TGTGCCAGCAGCGGACCATCTAGCGTGAACTACGAGCATTACGTC.

The gene calls are TRBV28 and TRBJ1-5; D ambiguous. Germline V lookup: CDR1 MDHEN, CDR2 SYDVKM. V lost 5 bases, J lost 0 bases, and 11 bases lay in between. The CDR3 covers 15 residues. The DNA for the CDR3 is TGTGCCAGCAGTCCGCAACTCTATAGCAATCAGCCCCAGCATTTT. Residues: CASSPQLYSNQPQHF.

As for this clonotype: The CDR3 end shows no conserved phenylalanine or tryptophan, and so a read error is likely. This chain connects TRBV6-6 to TRBJ1-5; 7 bases map to TRBD1. CDR1 and CDR2 (germline): MNHNY, SVGAGI (reference sequence). This CDR3 has 14 residues. CDR3 DNA sequence: TGTGCTAGCAGCATGGGACAGAAGGATCAGCCCCAGCATATT. It translates to CASSMGQKDQPQHI.

For this clonotype: Given the absence of the conserved phenylalanine or tryptophan at the CDR3 end, a read error is likely. This sequence joins TRBV28 and TRBJ2-7; TRBD2 might be the D (5 bases). Looked up from germline, CDR1 is MDHEN and CDR2 is SYDVKM. V dropped 7 bases and J dropped 10 bases, with 23 bases sitting between them. This CDR3 contains 14 residues. In nucleotides, the CDR3 is TGTGCCAGCACTCCCACCCAACTAGACTACTATCAGTACTTA. Its translation is CASTPTQLDYYQYL.

This chain uses TRBV29-1 with TRBJ1-1, with 10 bases lining up with TRBD1. V lost 5 bases to trimming and J lost 4 bases; unmatched junction nucleotides: 10. This CDR3 has 15 residues. The V gene's germline CDR1 is SQVTM and CDR2 ANQGSEA. The CDR3 bases are TGCAGCGTTTCTGGGACAGGGGTTTCATTCACTGAAGCTTTCTTT. Translation: CSVSGTGVSFTEAFF.

J is TRBJ2-7 and V is TRBV10-3; D is unclear. The CDR3 sequence is 13 residues long. Between the trimmed V and J ends, which lost 2 bases and 4 bases, there was a span of 9 bases. Germline assignment: CDR1 ENHRY and CDR2 SYGVKD. The CDR3 DNA follows: TGTGCCATCAGTGAGGAAATGAGGTACGAGCAGTACTTC. Its protein is CAISEEMRYEQYF.

This clonotype was detected a few times. This chain uses TRBV7-6 with TRBJ2-7; TRBD1 is a possible D gene (5 bases). Germline CDR1 and CDR2: SGHVS and FNYEAQ. The CDR3 has 14 amino acids. V lost 3 bases and J lost 7, with 16 bases in between. DNA for the CDR3: TGTGCCAGCAGCTTGACCAACTACAGGCCAGAGCAGTACTTC. Amino acid sequence: CASSLTNYRPEQYF.

The chain has TRBV7-9 and TRBJ1-3; D gene uncertain. CDR1 is SEHNR and CDR2 is FQNEAQ in the germline V gene (reference sequence). V was trimmed by 5 bases and J by 0 bases, leaving 17 bases between them. This CDR3 region has 17 residues. In DNA, the CDR3 is TGTGCCAGCAGCAAAGGTAGCCGGCAAACCTCTGGAAACACCATATATTTT. It yields the protein CASSKGSRQTSGNTIYF.

This clonotype is large (0.1 to 1%). CDR3 nucleotide sequence: TGTGCCAGCAGTTACTCCCCATTGGACGGTAACACTGAAGCTTTCTTT. It is translated as CASSYSPLDGNTEAFF. The chain is built from TRBV6-5 and TRBJ1-1; no clear D gene. V lost 0 bases and J lost 2, with 13 bases in between. CDR3 length: 16 residues. Germline lookup yields CDR1 MNHEY and CDR2 SVGAGI.

The rearrangement joins TRBV11-2 to TRBJ1-1, with D hard to call. CDR1 SGHAT and CDR2 FQNNGV come from the germline V gene. Trimming shortened V by 2 bases and J by 3 bases, and 10 bases separated the two germline ends. The CDR3 runs to 14 residues. This CDR3 reads CASSLNSPDTEAFF. CDR3 nucleotides: TGTGCCAGCAGCTTAAATTCTCCCGACACTGAAGCTTTCTTT.

The chain's CDR3 is CASSSPAGTGQNTGELFF. As DNA, the CDR3 is TGTGCCAGCAGCTCCCCTGCCGGGACAGGACAGAACACCGGGGAGCTGTTTTTT. The chain joins TRBV6-5 to TRBJ2-2, with TRBD1 matching 8 bases. This CDR3 region has 18 residues. Germline trimming cut 6 bases from V and 1 base from J; bases unmatched to any gene: 13. Germline V gives CDR1 MNHEY, CDR2 SVGAGI.

This chain links TRBV7-8 with TRBJ2-3, with 13 nucleotides matching TRBD2. Looked up from germline, CDR1 is SGHVS and CDR2 is FQNEAQ. Trimming cost V 5 bases and J 4 bases; bases outside gene matches: 12. The CDR3 extends over 18 amino acids. The CDR3 loop is CASSRGLAGTSVADTQYF. For the CDR3, the DNA is TGTGCCAGCAGCCGGGGACTAGCGGGGACTAGCGTCGCAGATACGCAGTATTTT.

Concerning this clonotype itself: The junction differs from germline at one of its ends, possibly a read error. The J gene is TRBJ2-1, the V gene TRBV7-3; 8 positions agree with TRBD1. The length of the CDR3 is 15 residues. CDR1 and CDR2 (germline): SGHTA, FQGTGA. The CDR3, as DNA: TGTGCCAGCAGCCGACAGGGGACCCACAACAATGAGCAGATCTTC. Amino acids: CASSRQGTHNNEQIF.

In this sample, this clonotype turned up many times. The junction and the germline gene differ at one end; a read error may be behind it. The chain uses TRBV7-8 and TRBJ2-7; a possible D gene is TRBD1 (6 bases). The CDR3 runs 14 residues. CDR1 and CDR2 (germline): SGHVS, FQNEAQ. The CDR3 sequence is CASSWDTPFDEKYF. CDR3 sequence (DNA): TGTGCCAGCAGCTGGGACACCCCTTTCGACGAGAAGTACTTC. The variable domain in full, completed from reference TRBV7-8 and TRBJ2-7, reads GAGVSQSPRYKVAKRGQDVALRCDPISGHVSLFWYQQALGQGPEFLTYFQNEAQLDKSGLPSDRFFAERPEGSVSTLKIQRTQQEDSAVYLCASSWDTPFDEKYFGPGTRLTVT.

The CDR3 nucleotides read TGTGCCAGCACCCGGGTGGGGCCCGGTGACACCATATATTTT. Its protein product is CASTRVGPGDTIYF. The V and J genes are TRBV7-6 and TRBJ1-3; weak D call: TRBD1 (5 bases). The CDR3 extends over 14 amino acids. Trimming stripped 7 bases from V and 8 bases from J, with 18 bases between. Germline CDR1 is SGHVS and CDR2 is FNYEAQ.

This clonotype was seen a handful of times. This chain uses TRBV7-2 with TRBJ2-5, with D possibly TRBD2 on 5 matching bases. The V gene lost 5 bases and the J gene lost 5 bases, with 15 bases spanning the gap. The CDR3 loop spans 14 amino acids. Germline CDR1 reads SGHTA; CDR2 reads FQGNSA. The CDR3 is CASSPPPSLETQYF. The CDR3 bases are TGTGCCAGCAGCCCCCCCCCTAGCCTGGAGACCCAGTACTTC.

The chain couples TRBV29-1 to TRBJ2-7; possible D gene TRBD2, 5 bases. Between the trimmed V and J ends, which lost 6 bases and 2 bases, there was a span of 11 bases. Germline loops: CDR1 SQVTM, CDR2 ANQGSEA. The CDR3 spans 12 residues. The CDR3 sequence: CSVASGAYEQYF. The CDR3 coding sequence is TGCAGCGTAGCGTCCGGGGCCTACGAGCAGTACTTC.